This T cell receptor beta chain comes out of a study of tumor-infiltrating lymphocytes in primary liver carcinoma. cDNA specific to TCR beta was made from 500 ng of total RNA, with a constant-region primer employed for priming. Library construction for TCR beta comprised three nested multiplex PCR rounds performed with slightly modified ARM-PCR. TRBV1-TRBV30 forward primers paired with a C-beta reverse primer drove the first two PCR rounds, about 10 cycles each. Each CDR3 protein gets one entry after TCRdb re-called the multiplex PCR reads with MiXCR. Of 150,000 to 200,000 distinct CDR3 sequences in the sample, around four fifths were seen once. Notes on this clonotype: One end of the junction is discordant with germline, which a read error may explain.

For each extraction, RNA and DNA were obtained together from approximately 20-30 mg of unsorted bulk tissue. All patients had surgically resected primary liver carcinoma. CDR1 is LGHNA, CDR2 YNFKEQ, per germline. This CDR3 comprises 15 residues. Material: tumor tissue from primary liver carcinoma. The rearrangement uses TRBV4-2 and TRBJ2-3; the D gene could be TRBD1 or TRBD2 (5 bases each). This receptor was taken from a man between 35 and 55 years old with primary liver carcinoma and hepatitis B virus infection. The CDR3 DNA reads TGTGCCAGCAGCGATTTTGAGGGGAGCACTGATACGCAGTATTTT. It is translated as CASSDFEGSTDTQYF.